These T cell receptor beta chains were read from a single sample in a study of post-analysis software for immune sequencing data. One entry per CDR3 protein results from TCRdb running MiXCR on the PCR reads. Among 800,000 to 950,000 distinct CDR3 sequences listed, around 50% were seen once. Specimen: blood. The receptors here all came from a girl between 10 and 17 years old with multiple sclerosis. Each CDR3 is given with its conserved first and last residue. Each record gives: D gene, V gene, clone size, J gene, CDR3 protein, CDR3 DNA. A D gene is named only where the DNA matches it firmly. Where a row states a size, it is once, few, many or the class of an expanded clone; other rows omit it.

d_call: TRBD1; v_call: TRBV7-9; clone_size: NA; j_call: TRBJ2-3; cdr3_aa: CASSFSGTGLTDTQYF; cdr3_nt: TGTGCCAGCAGCTTCAGCGGGACAGGGCTTACAGATACGCAGTATTTT
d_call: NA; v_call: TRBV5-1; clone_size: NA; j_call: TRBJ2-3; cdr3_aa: CASSVGTFYTDTQYF; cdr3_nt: TGCGCCAGCAGCGTTGGGACTTTCTATACAGATACGCAGTATTTT
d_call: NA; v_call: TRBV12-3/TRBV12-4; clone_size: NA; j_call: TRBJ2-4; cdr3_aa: CASSSNLPGLWAKNIQYF; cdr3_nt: TGTGCCAGCAGTTCAAATCTGCCCGGATTGTGGGCCAAAAACATTCAGTACTTC
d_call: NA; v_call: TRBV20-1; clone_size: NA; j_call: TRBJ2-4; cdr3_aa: CSARDLGVGKNIQYF; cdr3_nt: TGCAGTGCTAGAGATCTGGGGGTAGGCAAAAACATTCAGTACTTC
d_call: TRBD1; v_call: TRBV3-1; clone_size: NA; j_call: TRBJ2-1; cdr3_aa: CASSQTMGQYNEQFF; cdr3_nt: TGTGCCAGCAGCCAAACGATGGGACAGTACAATGAGCAGTTCTTC
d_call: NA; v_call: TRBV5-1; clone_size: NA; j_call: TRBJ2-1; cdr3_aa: CASGPRVAYNEQFF; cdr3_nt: TGCGCCAGCGGCCCCCGGGTGGCCTACAATGAGCAGTTCTTC
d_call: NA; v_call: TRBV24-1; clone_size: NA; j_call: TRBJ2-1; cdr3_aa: CATSEGLVGNEQFF; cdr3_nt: TGTGCCACCAGTGAGGGGCTAGTGGGGAATGAGCAGTTCTTC
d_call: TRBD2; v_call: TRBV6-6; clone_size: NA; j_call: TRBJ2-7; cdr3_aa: CASSPGRGGSYEQYF; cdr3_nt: TGTGCCAGCAGCCCCGGGAGGGGTGGCTCCTACGAGCAGTACTTC
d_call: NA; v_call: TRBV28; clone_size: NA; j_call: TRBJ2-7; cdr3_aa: CASKGRDTLYEQYF; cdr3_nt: TGTGCCAGCAAGGGGCGGGACACTCTCTACGAGCAGTACTTC
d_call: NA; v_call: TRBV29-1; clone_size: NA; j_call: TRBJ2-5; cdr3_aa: CSVGSGQETQYF; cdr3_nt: TGCAGCGTTGGATCTGGGCAAGAGACCCAGTACTTC
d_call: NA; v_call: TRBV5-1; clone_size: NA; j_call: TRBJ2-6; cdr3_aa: CASSLGVAVVSGANVLTF; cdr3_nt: TGCGCCAGCAGCTTGGGGGTAGCGGTTGTCTCTGGGGCCAACGTCCTGACTTTC
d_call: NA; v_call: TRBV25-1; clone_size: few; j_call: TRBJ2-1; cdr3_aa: CASVLLRNEQFF; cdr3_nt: TGTGCCAGCGTTCTCCTAAGGAATGAGCAGTTCTTC
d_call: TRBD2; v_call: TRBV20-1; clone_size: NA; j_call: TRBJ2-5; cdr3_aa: CSATGLADKQETQYF; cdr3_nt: TGCAGTGCTACCGGACTAGCGGATAAACAAGAGACCCAGTACTTC
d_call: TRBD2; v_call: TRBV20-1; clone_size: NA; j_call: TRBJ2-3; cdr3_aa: CSATSSGLAAGTDTQYF; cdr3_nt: TGCAGTGCTACAAGCTCGGGGCTAGCGGCAGGCACAGATACGCAGTATTTT
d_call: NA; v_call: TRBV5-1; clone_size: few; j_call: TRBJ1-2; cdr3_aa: CASSSGQPGGYTF; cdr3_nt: TGCGCCAGCAGCTCGGGTCAGCCGGGGGGCTACACCTTC
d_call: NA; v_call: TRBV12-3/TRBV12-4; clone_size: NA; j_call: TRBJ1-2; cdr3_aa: CASSFSRRVSPVYGYTF; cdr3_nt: TGTGCCAGCAGTTTCTCCCGGAGGGTATCCCCCGTATATGGCTACACCTTC
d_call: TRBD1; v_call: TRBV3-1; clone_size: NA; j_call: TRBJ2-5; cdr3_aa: CASSQTGTEETQYF; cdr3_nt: TGTGCCAGCAGCCAGACCGGGACAGAAGAGACCCAGTACTTC
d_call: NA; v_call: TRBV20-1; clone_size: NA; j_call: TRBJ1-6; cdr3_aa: CSARGAGSPLHF; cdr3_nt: TGCAGTGCTAGAGGGGCAGGCTCACCCCTCCACTTT
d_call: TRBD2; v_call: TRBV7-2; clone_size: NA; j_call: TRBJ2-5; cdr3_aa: CASSGTGGRGETQYF; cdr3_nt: TGTGCCAGCAGCGGAACGGGGGGGCGGGGGGAGACCCAGTACTTC
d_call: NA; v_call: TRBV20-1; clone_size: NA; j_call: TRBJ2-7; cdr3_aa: CSARPGLAAYEQYF; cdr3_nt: TGCAGTGCTAGGCCGGGACTCGCGGCCTACGAGCAGTACTTC
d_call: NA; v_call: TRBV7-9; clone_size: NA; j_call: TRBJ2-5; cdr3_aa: CASSLRTSQETQYF; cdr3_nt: TGTGCCAGCAGCTTGAGGACATCTCAAGAGACCCAGTACTTC
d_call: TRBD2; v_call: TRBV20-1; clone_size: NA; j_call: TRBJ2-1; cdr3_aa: CSAKGTSGRGNEQFF; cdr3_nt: TGCAGTGCCAAAGGGACTAGCGGGAGAGGCAATGAGCAGTTCTTC
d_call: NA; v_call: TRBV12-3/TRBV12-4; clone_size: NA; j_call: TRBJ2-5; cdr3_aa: CASSTLQGDETQYF; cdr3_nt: TGTGCCAGCAGTACCCTACAGGGAGACGAGACCCAGTACTTC
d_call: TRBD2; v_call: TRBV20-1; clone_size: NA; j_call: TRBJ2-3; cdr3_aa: CSGGLAGPDTQYF; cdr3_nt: TGCAGTGGGGGACTAGCGGGGCCAGATACGCAGTATTTT
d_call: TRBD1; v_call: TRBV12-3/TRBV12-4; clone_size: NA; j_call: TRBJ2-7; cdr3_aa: CASSQGQGQISYEQYF; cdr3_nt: TGTGCCAGCAGTCAAGGACAGGGGCAGATCTCCTACGAGCAGTACTTC
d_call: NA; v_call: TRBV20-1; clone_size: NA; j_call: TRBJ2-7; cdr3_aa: CSASGTSVGEQYF; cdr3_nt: TGCAGTGCTTCCGGGACATCGGTGGGGGAGCAGTACTTC
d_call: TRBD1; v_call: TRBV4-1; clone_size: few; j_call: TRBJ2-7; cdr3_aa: CASSQDRDRAYEQYF; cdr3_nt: TGCGCCAGCAGCCAAGACAGGGACAGAGCCTACGAGCAGTACTTC
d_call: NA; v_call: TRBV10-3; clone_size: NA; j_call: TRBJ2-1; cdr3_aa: CAISGDSLGLNEQFF; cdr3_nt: TGTGCCATCAGCGGGGACTCGCTAGGATTGAATGAGCAGTTCTTC
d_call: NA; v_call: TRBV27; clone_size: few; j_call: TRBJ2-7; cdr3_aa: CASSLRVRNYEQYF; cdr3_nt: TGTGCCAGCAGTTTACGGGTCAGAAACTACGAGCAGTACTTC
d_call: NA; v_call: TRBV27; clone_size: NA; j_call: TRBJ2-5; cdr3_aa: CASSLGGVARVAGAQETQYF; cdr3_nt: TGTGCCAGCAGTTTAGGAGGCGTTGCCCGCGTGGCGGGGGCCCAAGAGACCCAGTACTTC
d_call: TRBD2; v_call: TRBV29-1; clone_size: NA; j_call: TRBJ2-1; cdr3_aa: CSSHSGASSYNEQFF; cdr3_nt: TGCAGCTCCCATAGCGGGGCGAGCTCCTACAATGAGCAGTTCTTC
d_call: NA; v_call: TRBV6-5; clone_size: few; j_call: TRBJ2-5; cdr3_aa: CASSRFLALVETQYF; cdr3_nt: TGTGCCAGCAGTCGTTTTCTAGCGTTGGTCGAGACCCAGTACTTC
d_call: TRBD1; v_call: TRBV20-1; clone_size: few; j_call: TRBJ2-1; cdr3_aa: CSARGSTGPNEQFF; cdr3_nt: TGCAGTGCTAGAGGGTCGACAGGGCCCAATGAGCAGTTCTTC
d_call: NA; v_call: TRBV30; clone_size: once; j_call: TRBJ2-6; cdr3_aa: CAWSGPGTSGANVLTF; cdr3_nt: TGTGCCTGGAGTGGACCCGGGACCTCTGGGGCCAACGTCCTGACTTTC
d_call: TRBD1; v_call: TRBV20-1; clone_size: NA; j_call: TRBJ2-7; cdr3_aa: CSARDGDRGLYEQYF; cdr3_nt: TGCAGTGCTAGAGACGGGGACAGGGGGCTCTACGAGCAGTACTTC
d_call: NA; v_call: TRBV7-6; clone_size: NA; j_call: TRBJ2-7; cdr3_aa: CASSLAGTGHLSEQYF; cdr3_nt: TGTGCCAGCAGCTTAGCCGGTACGGGACATCTCTCCGAGCAGTACTTC
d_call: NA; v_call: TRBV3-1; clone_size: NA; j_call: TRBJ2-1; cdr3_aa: CASSPLSGSRQFF; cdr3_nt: TGTGCCAGCAGCCCCCTCAGCGGCTCGAGGCAGTTCTTC
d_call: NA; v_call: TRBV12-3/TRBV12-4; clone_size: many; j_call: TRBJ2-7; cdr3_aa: CASSFLPSYEQYF; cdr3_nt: TGTGCCAGCAGTTTCCTTCCTTCCTACGAGCAGTACTTC
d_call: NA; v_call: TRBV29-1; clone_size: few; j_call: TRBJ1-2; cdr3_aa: CSVMTGLFGYTF; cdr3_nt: TGCAGCGTCATGACCGGGTTATTTGGCTACACCTTC
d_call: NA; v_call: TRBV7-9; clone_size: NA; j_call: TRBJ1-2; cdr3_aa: CASSWRSGISLPGYTF; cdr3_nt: TGTGCCAGCAGCTGGCGATCCGGGATTTCCTTACCTGGCTACACCTTC
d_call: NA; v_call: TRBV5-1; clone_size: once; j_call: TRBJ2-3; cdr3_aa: CASSLETGGGTQYF; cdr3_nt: TGCGCCAGCAGCTTGGAGACAGGCGGAGGTACGCAGTATTTT
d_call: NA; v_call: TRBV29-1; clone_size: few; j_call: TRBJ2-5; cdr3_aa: CSVALVGGGTQYF; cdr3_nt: TGCAGCGTTGCCCTAGTGGGTGGTGGGACCCAGTACTTC
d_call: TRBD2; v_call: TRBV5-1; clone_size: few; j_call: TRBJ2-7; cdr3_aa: CASSWGMKRGPYEQYF; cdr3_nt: TGCGCCAGCAGCTGGGGGATGAAGCGGGGCCCCTACGAGCAGTACTTC
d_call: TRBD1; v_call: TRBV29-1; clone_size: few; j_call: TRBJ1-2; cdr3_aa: CSVGQGANYGYTF; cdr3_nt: TGCAGCGTCGGACAGGGGGCTAACTATGGCTACACCTTC
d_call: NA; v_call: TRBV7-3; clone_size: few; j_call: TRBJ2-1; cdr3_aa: CASSLLAGAREQFF; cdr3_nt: TGTGCCAGCAGCTTATTGGCGGGGGCGCGTGAGCAGTTCTTC
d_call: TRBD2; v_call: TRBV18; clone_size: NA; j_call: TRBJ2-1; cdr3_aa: CASSVAGAYYNEQFF; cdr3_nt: TGTGCCAGCTCAGTAGCGGGAGCCTACTACAATGAGCAGTTCTTC
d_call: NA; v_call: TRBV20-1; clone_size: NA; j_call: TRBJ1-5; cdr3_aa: CSAIGVGNQPQHF; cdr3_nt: TGCAGTGCTATAGGGGTAGGGAATCAGCCCCAGCATTTT
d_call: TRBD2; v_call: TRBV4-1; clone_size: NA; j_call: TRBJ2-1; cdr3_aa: CASSQDWTSGDEQFF; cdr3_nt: TGCGCCAGCAGCCAAGATTGGACTAGCGGGGATGAGCAGTTCTTC
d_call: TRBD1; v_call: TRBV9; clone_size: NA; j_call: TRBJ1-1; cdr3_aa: CASSVQGGWNTEAFF; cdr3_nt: TGTGCCAGCAGCGTGCAGGGGGGCTGGAACACTGAAGCTTTCTTT
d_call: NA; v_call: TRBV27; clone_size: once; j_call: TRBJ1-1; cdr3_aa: CASHPAGAATEAFF; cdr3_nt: TGTGCCAGCCACCCTGCCGGGGCGGCCACTGAAGCTTTCTTT
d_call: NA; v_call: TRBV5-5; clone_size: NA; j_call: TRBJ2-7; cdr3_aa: CASSLLLGTYEQYF; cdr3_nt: TGTGCCAGCAGCTTGTTGCTGGGGACCTACGAGCAGTACTTC
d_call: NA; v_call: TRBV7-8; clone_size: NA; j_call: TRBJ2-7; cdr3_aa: CASSLTWGRTTYEQYF; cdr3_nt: TGTGCCAGCAGCTTAACATGGGGACGGACCACCTACGAGCAGTACTTC
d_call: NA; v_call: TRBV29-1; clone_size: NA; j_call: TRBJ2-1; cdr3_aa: CSAVGTPGSYNEQFF; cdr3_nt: TGCAGCGCCGTTGGGACCCCGGGATCCTACAATGAGCAGTTCTTC